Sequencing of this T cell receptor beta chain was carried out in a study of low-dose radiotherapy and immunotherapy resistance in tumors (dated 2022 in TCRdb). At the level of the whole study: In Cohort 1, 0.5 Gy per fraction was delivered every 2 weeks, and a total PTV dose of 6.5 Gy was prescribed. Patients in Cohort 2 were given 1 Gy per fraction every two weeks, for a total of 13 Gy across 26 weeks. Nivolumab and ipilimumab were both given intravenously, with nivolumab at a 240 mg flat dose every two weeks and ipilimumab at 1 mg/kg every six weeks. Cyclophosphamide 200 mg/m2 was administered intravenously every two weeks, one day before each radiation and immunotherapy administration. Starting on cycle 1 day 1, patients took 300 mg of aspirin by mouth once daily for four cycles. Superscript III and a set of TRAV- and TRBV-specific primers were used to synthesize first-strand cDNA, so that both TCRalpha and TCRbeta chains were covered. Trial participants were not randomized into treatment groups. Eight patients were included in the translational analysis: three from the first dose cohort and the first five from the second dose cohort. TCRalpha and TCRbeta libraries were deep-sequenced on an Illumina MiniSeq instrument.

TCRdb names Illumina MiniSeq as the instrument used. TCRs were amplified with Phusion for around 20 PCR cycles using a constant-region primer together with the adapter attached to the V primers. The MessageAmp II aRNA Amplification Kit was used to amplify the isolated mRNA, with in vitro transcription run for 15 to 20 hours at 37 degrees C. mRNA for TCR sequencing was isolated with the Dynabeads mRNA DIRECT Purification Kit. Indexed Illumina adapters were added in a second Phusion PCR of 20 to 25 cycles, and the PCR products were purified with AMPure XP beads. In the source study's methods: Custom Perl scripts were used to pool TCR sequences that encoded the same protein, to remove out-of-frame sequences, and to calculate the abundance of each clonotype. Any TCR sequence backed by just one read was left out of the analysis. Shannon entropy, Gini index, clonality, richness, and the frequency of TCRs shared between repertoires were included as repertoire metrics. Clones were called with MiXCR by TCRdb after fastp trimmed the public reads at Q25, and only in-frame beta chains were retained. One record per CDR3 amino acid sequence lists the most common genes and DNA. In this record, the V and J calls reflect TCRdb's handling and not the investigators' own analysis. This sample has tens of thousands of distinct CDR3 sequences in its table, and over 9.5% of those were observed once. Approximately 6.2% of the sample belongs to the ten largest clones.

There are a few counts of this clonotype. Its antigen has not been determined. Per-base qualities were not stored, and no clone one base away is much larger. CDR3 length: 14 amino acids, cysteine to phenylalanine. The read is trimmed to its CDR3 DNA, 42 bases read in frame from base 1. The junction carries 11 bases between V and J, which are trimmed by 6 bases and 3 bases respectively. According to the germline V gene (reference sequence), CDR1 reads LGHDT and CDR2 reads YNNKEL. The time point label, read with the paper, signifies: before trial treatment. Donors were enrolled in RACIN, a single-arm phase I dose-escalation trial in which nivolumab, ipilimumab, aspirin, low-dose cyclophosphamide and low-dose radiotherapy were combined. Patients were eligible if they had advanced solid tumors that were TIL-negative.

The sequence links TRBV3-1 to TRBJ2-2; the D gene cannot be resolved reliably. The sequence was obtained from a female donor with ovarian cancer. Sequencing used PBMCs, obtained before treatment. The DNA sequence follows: TGTGCCAGCAGAGCAACAGATTACACCGGGGAGCTGTTTTTT. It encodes CASRATDYTGELFF.